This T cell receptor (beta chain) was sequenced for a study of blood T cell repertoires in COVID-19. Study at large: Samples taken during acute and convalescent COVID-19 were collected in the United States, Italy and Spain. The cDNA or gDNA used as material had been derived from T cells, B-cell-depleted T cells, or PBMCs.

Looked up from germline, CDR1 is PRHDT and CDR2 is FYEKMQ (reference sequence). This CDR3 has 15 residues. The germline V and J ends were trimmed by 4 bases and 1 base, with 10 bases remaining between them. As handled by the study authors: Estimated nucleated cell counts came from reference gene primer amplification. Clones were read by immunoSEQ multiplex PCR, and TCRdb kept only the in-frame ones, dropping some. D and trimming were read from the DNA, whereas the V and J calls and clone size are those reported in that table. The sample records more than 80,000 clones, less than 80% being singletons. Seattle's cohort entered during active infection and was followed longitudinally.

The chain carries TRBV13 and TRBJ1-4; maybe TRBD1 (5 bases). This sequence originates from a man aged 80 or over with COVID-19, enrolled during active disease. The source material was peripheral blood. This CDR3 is CASSSEQETNEKLFF. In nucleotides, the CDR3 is TGTGCCAGCAGCTCCGAACAGGAAACTAATGAAAAACTGTTTTTT. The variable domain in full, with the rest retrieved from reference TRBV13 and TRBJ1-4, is AAGVIQSPRHLIKEKRETATLKCYPIPRHDTVYWYQQGPGQDPQFLISFYEKMQSDKGSIPDRFSAQQFSDYHSELNMSSLELGDSALYFCASSSEQETNEKLFFGSGTQLSVL.